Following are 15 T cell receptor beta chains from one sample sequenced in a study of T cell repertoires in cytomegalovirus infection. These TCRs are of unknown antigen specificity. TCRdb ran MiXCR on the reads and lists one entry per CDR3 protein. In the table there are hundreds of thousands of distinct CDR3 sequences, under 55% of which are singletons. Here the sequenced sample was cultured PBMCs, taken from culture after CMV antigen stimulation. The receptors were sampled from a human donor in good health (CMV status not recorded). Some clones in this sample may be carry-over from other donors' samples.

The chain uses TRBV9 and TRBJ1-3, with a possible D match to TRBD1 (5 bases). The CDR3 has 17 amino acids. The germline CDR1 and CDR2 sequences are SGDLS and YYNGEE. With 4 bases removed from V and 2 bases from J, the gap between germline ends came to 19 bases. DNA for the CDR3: TGTGCCAGCAGCTCCCACGGATTGGTGGGACCTGGAAACACCATATATTTT. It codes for CASSSHGLVGPGNTIYF.

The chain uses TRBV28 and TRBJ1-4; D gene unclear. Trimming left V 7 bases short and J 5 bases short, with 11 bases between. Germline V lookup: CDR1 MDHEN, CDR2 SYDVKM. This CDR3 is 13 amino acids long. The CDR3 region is CASIRAANEKLFF. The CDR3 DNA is TGTGCCAGCATTAGGGCGGCAAATGAAAAACTGTTTTTT.

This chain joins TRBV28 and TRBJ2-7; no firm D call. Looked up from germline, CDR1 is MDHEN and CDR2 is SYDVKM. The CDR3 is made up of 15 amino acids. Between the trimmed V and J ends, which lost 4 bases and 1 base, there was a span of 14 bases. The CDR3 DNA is TGTGCCAGCAGTTATACTGTGGCAGGTTCCTACGAGCAGTACTTC. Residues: CASSYTVAGSYEQYF.

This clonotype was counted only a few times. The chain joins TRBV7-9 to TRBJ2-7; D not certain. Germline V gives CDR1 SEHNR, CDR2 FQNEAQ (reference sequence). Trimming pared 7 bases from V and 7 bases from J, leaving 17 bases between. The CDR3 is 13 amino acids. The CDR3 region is CASTEMALGEQYF. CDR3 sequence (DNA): TGTGCCAGCACCGAAATGGCGTTGGGGGAGCAGTACTTC.

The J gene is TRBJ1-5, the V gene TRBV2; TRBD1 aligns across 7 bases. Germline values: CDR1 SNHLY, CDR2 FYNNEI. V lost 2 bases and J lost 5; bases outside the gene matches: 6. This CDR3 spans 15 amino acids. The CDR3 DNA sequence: TGTGCCAGCAGTGAACCAGGGGGGTTTGATCAGCCCCAGCATTTT. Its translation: CASSEPGGFDQPQHF.

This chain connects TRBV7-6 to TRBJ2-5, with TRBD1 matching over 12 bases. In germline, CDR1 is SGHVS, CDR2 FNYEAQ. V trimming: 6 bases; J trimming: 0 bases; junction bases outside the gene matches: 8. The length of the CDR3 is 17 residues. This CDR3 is CASRRTRDRGHQETQYF. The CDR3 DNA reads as TGTGCCAGCAGACGTACTCGGGACAGGGGGCACCAAGAGACCCAGTACTTC.

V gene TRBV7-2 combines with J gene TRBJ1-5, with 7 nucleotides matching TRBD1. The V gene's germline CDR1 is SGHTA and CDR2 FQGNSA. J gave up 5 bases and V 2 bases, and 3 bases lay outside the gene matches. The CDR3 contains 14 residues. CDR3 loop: CASSLSRGDQPQHF. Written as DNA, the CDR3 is TGTGCCAGCAGCTTAAGCAGGGGGGATCAGCCCCAGCATTTT.

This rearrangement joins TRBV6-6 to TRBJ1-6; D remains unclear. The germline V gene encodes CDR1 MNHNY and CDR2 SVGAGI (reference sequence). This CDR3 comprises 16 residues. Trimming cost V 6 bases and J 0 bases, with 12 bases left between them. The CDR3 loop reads CASRTTPSSYNSPLHF. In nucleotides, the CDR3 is TGTGCCAGCAGAACTACACCCAGCTCCTATAATTCACCCCTCCACTTT.

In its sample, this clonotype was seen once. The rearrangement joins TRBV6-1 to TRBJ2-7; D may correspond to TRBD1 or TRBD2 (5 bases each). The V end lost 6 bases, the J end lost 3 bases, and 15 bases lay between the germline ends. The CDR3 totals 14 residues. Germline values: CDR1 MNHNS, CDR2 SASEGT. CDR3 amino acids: CASRGRGAGYEQYF. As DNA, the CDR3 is TGTGCCAGCAGGGGGCGAGGGGCCGGCTACGAGCAGTACTTC.

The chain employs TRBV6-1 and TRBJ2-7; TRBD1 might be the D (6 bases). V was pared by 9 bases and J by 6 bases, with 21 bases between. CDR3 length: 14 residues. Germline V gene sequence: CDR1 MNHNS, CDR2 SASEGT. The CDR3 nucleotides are TGTGCCAGTAATCCCAGGGGCAGTTTTTCCGAGCAGTACTTC. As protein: CASNPRGSFSEQYF.

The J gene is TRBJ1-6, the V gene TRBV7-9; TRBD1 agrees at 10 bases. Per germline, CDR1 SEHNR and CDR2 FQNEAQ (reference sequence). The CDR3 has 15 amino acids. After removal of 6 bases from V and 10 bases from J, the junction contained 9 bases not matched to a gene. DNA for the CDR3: TGTGCCAGCAGTTCCCGGGACAGGGGAATCTCACCCCTCCACTTT. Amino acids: CASSSRDRGISPLHF.

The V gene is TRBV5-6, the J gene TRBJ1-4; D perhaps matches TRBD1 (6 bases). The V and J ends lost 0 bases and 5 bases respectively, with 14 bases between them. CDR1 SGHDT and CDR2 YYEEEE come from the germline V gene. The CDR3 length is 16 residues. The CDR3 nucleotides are TGTGCCAGCAGCTTGGCCCTCCAGGGGAGGAATGAAAAACTGTTTTTT. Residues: CASSLALQGRNEKLFF.

The CDR3: CSAKSGTSGTREQFF. Here the CDR3 DNA reads TGCAGTGCGAAAAGTGGGACTAGCGGGACTCGGGAGCAGTTCTTC. V gene TRBV20-1 combines with J gene TRBJ2-1; TRBD2 matches at 13 bases. Germline V lookup: CDR1 DFQATT, CDR2 SNEGSKA (reference sequence). After removal of 6 bases from V and 10 bases from J, the junction contained 12 bases not matched to a gene. The CDR3 spans 15 residues.

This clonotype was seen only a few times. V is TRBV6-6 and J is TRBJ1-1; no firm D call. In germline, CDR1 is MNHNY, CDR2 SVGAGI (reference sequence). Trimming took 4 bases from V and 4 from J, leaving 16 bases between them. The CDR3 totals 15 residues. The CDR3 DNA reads TGTGCCAGCAGTTTACCCCCAGGTTATGGCACTGAAGCTTTCTTT. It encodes CASSLPPGYGTEAFF.

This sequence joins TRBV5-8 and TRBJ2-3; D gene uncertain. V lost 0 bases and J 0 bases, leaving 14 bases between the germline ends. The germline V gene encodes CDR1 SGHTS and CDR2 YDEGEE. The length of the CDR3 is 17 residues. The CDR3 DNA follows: TGTGCCAGCAGCTTGGCTGGTGTTGCAACTAGCACAGATACGCAGTATTTT. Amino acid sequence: CASSLAGVATSTDTQYF.